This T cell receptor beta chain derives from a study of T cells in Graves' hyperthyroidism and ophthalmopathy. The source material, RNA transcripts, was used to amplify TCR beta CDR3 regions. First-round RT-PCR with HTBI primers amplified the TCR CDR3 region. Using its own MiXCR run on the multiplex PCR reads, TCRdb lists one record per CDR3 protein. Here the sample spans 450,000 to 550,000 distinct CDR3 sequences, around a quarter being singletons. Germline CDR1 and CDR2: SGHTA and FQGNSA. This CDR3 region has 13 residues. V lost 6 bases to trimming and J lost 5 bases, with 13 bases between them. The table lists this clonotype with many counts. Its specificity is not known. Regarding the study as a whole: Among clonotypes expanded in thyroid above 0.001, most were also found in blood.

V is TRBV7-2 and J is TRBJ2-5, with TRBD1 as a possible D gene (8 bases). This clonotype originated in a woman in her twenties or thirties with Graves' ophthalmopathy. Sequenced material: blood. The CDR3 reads CASSTQGGETQYF. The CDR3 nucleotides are TGTGCCAGCAGTACACAGGGGGGGGAGACCCAGTACTTC.